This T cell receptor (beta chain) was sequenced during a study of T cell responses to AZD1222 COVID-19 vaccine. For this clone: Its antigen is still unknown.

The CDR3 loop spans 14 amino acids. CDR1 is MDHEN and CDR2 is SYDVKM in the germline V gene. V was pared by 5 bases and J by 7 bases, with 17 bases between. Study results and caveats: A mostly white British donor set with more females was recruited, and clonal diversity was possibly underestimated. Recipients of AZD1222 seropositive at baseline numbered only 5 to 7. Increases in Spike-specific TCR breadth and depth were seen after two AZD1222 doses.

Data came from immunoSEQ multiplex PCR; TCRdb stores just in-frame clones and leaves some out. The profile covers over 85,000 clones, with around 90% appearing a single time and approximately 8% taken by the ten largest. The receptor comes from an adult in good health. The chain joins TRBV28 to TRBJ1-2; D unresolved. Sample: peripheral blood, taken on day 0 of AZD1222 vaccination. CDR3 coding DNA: TGTGCCAGCAGTCTTGCCGGGTCCTCCGTTGGCTACACCTTC. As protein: CASSLAGSSVGYTF.